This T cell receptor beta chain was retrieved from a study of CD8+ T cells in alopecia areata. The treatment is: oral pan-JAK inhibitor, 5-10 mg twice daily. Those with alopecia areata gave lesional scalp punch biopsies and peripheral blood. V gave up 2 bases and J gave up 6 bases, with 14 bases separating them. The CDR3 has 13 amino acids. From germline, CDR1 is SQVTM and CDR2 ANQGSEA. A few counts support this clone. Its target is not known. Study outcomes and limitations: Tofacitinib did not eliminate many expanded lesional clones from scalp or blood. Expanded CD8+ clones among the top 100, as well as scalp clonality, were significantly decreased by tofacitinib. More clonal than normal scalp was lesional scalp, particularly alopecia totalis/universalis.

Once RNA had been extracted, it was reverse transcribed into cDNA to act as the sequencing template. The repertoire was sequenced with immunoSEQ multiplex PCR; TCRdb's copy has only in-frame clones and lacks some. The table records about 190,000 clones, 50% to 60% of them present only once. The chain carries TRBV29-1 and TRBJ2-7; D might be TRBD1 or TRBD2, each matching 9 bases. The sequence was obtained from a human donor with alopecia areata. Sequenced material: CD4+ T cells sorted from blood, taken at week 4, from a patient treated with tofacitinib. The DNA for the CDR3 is TGCAGCGTTGAACTAGCGGGACAGGGCGAGCAGTACTTC. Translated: CSVELAGQGEQYF.